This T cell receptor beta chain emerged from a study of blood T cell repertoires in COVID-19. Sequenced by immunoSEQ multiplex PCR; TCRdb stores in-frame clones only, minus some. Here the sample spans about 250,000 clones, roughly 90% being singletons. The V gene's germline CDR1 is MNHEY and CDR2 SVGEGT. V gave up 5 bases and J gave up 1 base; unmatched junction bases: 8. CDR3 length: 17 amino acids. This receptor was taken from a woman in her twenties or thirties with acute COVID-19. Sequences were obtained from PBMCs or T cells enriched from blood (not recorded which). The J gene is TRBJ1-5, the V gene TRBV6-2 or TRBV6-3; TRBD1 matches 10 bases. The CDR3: CASSQDGQGDSNQPQHF. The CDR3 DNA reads TGTGCCAGCAGTCAAGACGGACAGGGGGACAGCAATCAGCCCCAGCATTTT.